This T cell receptor beta chain came from a study of blood T cell repertoires in COVID-19. As for the study in general: Samples taken during acute and convalescent COVID-19 were collected in the United States, Italy and Spain. Nucleic acid was either cDNA or gDNA, and it came from T cells, B-cell-depleted T cells, or PBMCs.

CDR3 length: 15 amino acids. Germline CDR1 and CDR2: MNHEY and SVGEGT. Germline trimming cut 4 bases from V and 9 bases from J; bases unmatched to any gene: 5. Original processing methods: Using reference gene primer amplification, nucleated cell counts were estimated. Repertoires were generated with immunoSEQ multiplex PCR, while TCRdb's copy carries only in-frame clones and drops some. V and J calls and clone size are as listed in that table; D and trimming were resolved from the DNA. The repertoire holds 150,000 to 200,000 clones, with about 81% as singletons. The sequencing input was peripheral blood. The genes are TRBV6-2 or TRBV6-3 and TRBJ1-6; TRBD1 aligns across 11 bases. This TCR came from an older woman with acute or convalescent COVID-19. CDR3: CASSFGTGGFSPLHF. In DNA form, the CDR3 reads TGTGCCAGCAGTTTCGGGACAGGGGGTTTTTCACCCCTCCACTTT.